The 13 T cell receptor beta chains given below trace back to one sample, sequenced in a study of molecular identifiers for immune sequencing clone quantification. TCRdb ran MiXCR on the PCR reads and lists one entry per CDR3 protein. Here the sample spans tens of thousands of distinct CDR3 sequences, less than 20% being singletons. Sequenced input: naive CD8+ T cells from blood, with Jurkat cell RNA spiked in. Subset in this sample: FACS-sorted CD8+CD4-CCR7+CD45RA+ naive T cells. Receptors originate from a human donor in good health. Some libraries in this study had Jurkat cell RNA spiked in.

This clonotype occurred many times. J is TRBJ2-7 and V is TRBV4-2, with 10 bases fitting TRBD2. Per the germline V gene, CDR1 is LGHNA and CDR2 is YNFKEQ. V dropped 3 bases and J dropped 4; count of bases not matched to a gene: 6. This CDR3 is built from 15 residues. CDR3 sequence (DNA): TGTGCCAGCAGCCAGCCTAGCGGGAGCTCGTACGAGCAGTACTTC. It yields the protein CASSQPSGSSYEQYF.

The chain carries TRBV5-4 and TRBJ2-7, with 10 bases aligning to TRBD2. Germline values: CDR1 SGHNT, CDR2 YYREEE (reference sequence). The junction had 7 bases not matched to a gene; V was cut back by 4 bases and J by 3 bases. This CDR3 comprises 15 residues. In nucleotides, the CDR3 is TGTGCCAGCAGCCAGGGTGCTAGCGGGAGCTACGAGCAGTACTTC. As protein: CASSQGASGSYEQYF. The variable domain in full, completed from reference TRBV5-4 and TRBJ2-7, reads ETGVTQSPTHLIKTRGQQVTLRCSSQSGHNTVSWYQQALGQGPQFIFQYYREEENGRGNFPPRFSGLQFPNYSSELNVNALELDDSALYLCASSQGASGSYEQYFGPGTRLTVT.

The sample holds a few counts of this clonotype. The rearrangement joins TRBV14 to TRBJ1-4; D gene uncertain. Germline V gene lookup returns CDR1 SGHDN and CDR2 FVKESK. The ends were cut back, 3 bases at V and 8 bases at J, with 10 bases in the middle. This CDR3 has 13 amino acids. DNA of the CDR3: TGTGCCAGCAGCCAGTGGAGTGGGGAAAAACTGTTTTTT. This gives the protein CASSQWSGEKLFF. Together with reference TRBV14 and TRBJ1-4, the CDR3 gives the full variable domain: EAGVTQFPSHSVIEKGQTVTLRCDPISGHDNLYWYRRVMGKEIKFLLHFVKESKQDESGMPNNRFLAERTGGTYSTLKVQPAELEDSGVYFCASSQWSGEKLFFGSGTQLSVL.

This clonotype has ten or more counts. The rearrangement joins TRBV2 to TRBJ2-5, with D tentatively TRBD2 (5 bases). The CDR3 contains 14 residues. CDR1 is SNHLY, CDR2 FYNNEI, per germline. The germline V and J ends were trimmed by 5 bases and 1 base, with 11 bases remaining between them. CDR3 DNA: TGTGCCAGCAGTCTCAAGCGGCGCCAAGAGACCCAGTACTTC. Protein: CASSLKRRQETQYF.

This clonotype was seen at least ten times. The rearrangement uses TRBV5-1 and TRBJ2-7; TRBD2 matches 7 bases. The CDR3 loop spans 15 amino acids. CDR1 is SGHRS, CDR2 YFSETQ, per germline. V was pared by 0 bases and J by 3 bases, with 6 bases of the junction left unmatched. CDR3 in DNA: TGCGCCAGCAGCTTGGTGGGGGGAGGGCTCTACGAGCAGTACTTC. Translated: CASSLVGGGLYEQYF.

With respect to this clonotype: Possible read error: a much larger clone is one base away. This rearrangement joins TRBV4-3 to TRBJ2-7; no reliable D call. Trimming stripped 0 bases from V and 3 bases from J, with 12 bases between. CDR1 is LGHNA and CDR2 is YSLEER in the germline V gene. CDR3 length: 15 residues. Here the CDR3 reads CASSQDRGKYYEQYF. Here the CDR3 DNA reads TGCGCCAGCAGCCAAGATCGAGGAAAATACTACGAGCAGTACTTC.

With regard to this clonotype: A single base separates this from a much larger clone, so it may be a read error. V and J are TRBV5-1 and TRBJ2-1, with no clear D. CDR1 is SGHRS, CDR2 YFSETQ, per germline. The CDR3 has 13 amino acids. CDR3 DNA: TGCGCCAGCAGGGCAGACTCCTACAATAAGCAGTTCTTC. Protein sequence: CASRADSYNKQFF. The full variable domain, with the rest looked up from reference TRBV5-1 and TRBJ2-1, is KAGVTQTPRYLIKTRGQQVTLSCSPISGHRSVSWYQQTPGQGLQFLFEYFSETQRNKGNFPGRFSGRQFSNSRSEMNVSTLELGDSALYLCASRADSYNKQFFGPGTRLTVL.

V usage is TRBV7-9 and J usage is TRBJ2-7; 7 bases are shared with TRBD2. In germline, CDR1 is SEHNR, CDR2 FQNEAQ (reference sequence). The CDR3 has 19 residues. V lost 5 bases and J lost 0; bases outside the gene matches: 19. CDR3 sequence reads: CASSAPLATKPMGSYEQYF. The CDR3 nucleotides are TGTGCCAGCAGCGCCCCACTAGCGACTAAACCAATGGGCTCCTACGAGCAGTACTTC.

J is TRBJ2-7 and V is TRBV28; 9 nucleotides match TRBD2. Unmatched junction bases numbered 18, after V lost 10 bases and J lost 2 bases. The CDR3 totals 17 residues. Germline assignment: CDR1 MDHEN and CDR2 SYDVKM. The CDR3 loop reads CANTLGLFSGRAYEQYF. In nucleotides, the CDR3 is TGTGCCAACACCTTGGGACTGTTTAGCGGGAGAGCCTACGAGCAGTACTTC.

As concerns this clonotype: This sequence may be a read error, since a much larger clone differs from it by one base. The rearrangement joins TRBV7-6 to TRBJ1-6; D gene ambiguous. Germline assignment: CDR1 SGHVS and CDR2 FNYEAQ. This CDR3 has 13 residues. CDR3 residues: CAGSGGSGSPLHF. The CDR3 DNA sequence: TGTGCCGGCAGCGGTGGGAGTGGCTCACCCCTCCACTTT.

This clonotype has only a few counts. The rearrangement joins TRBV28 to TRBJ1-4; unclear D gene. Germline values: CDR1 MDHEN, CDR2 SYDVKM. Trimming left V 6 bases short and J 7 bases short, with 24 bases between. This CDR3 comprises 17 residues. The CDR3, as DNA: TGTGCCAGCAGACAACCGGGTACCGCCCTTAGAGGTGAAAAACTGTTTTTT. Translated, it gives CASRQPGTALRGEKLFF.

This clonotype was counted ten times or more. The V and J genes are TRBV20-1 and TRBJ2-7, with D tentatively TRBD1 (6 bases). Germline V CDR1 and CDR2: DFQATT, SNEGSKA (reference sequence). The CDR3 is made up of 14 amino acids. With 6 bases removed from V and 2 bases from J, the gap between germline ends came to 17 bases. In DNA, the CDR3 is TGCAGTGCCTACACAGGGCCCCCCACCTACGAGCAGTACTTC. Residues: CSAYTGPPTYEQYF.

This clonotype was observed a handful of times. The rearrangement uses TRBV28 and TRBJ2-7; 10 nucleotides match TRBD2. The J segment lost 9 bases and the V segment lost 3 bases, leaving 14 bases of the junction unmatched. CDR3 length: 16 amino acids. Germline CDR1 reads MDHEN; CDR2 reads SYDVKM. The CDR3 bases are TGTGCCAGCAGTTTTAGAGGGACTAGCGTGGATTGGCTGCAGTACTTC. It is translated as CASSFRGTSVDWLQYF. The whole variable domain, filled in from reference TRBV28 and TRBJ2-7, reads DVKVTQSSRYLVKRTGEKVFLECVQDMDHENMFWYRQDPGLGLRLIYFSYDVKMKEKGDIPEGYSVSREKKERFSLILESASTNQTSMYLCASSFRGTSVDWLQYFGPGTRLTVT.